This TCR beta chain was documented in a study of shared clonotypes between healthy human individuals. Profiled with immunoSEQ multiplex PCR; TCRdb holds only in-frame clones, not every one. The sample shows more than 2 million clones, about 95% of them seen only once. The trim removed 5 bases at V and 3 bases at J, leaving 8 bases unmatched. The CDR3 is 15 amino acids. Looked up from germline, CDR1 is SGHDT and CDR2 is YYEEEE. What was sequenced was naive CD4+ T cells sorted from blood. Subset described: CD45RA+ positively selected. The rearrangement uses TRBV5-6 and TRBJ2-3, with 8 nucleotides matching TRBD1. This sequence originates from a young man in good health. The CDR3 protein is CASSFVGQGTDTQYF. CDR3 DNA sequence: TGTGCCAGCAGTTTCGTCGGACAGGGAACAGATACGCAGTATTTT.